Listed here are 6 T cell receptor beta chains from one sample, sequenced in a study of human T cells and chemical hapten exposure. The sample's time point: patch test 3, about 24 weeks after DPC sensitization. Described treatment: therapeutic diphenylcyclopropenone sensitization with weekly scalp DPC. TCRdb re-derived calls from the RACE reads in MiXCR, one entry per CDR3 protein. The sample lists tens of thousands of distinct CDR3 sequences; over 8.5% were seen once. The sequencing used whole blood, collected in connection with sensitization to the hapten diphenylcyclopropenone (DPC). These receptors all come from a woman between 50 and 59 years old with alopecia areata. Some clones in this sample may be carry-over from other donors' samples.

This clonotype was seen repeatedly, ten times or more. V and J are TRBV20-1 and TRBJ1-1; D unclear. The CDR3 is made up of 13 amino acids. Trimming pared 3 bases from V and 0 bases from J, leaving 8 bases between. Germline loops: CDR1 DFQATT, CDR2 SNEGSKA (reference sequence). The CDR3 is CSARVVVNTEAFF. The CDR3 nucleotides are TGCAGTGCTAGGGTTGTAGTGAACACTGAAGCTTTCTTT.

This clonotype was detected many times. This chain connects TRBV20-1 to TRBJ2-1; TRBD2 matches at 8 bases. V lost 0 bases and J lost 6; bases outside the gene matches: 7. The CDR3 totals 15 residues. Per the germline V gene, CDR1 is DFQATT and CDR2 is SNEGSKA (reference sequence). The CDR3 region is CSARDLAGVANEQFF. In nucleotides, the CDR3 is TGCAGTGCTAGAGATCTAGCGGGCGTAGCCAATGAGCAGTTCTTC.

This clonotype was recorded many times. V gene TRBV6-5 combines with J gene TRBJ2-3; D perhaps matches TRBD1 (5 bases). This CDR3 is 15 amino acids long. Germline values: CDR1 MNHEY, CDR2 SVGAGI. The V gene lost 7 bases and the J gene lost 2 bases, with 16 bases spanning the gap. CDR3 loop: CASNPTPGPTDTQYF. The DNA of the CDR3 is TGTGCCAGCAATCCGACACCAGGGCCCACAGATACGCAGTATTTT.

About this clonotype: A clone one base away is much larger, so this may be a read error. This chain's CDR3 is CTSSQGGSYNSPLHF. CDR3 DNA sequence: TGTACCAGCAGCCAAGGAGGCTCCTATAATTCACCCCTCCACTTT. This chain joins TRBV3-1 and TRBJ1-6; the D is unclear. This CDR3 region has 15 residues. CDR1 and CDR2 (germline): LGHDT, YNNKEL (reference sequence).

The V gene is TRBV5-1, the J gene TRBJ2-7, with D perhaps matching TRBD1 or TRBD2 (5 bases each). The ends were cut back, 2 bases at V and 4 bases at J, with 13 bases in the middle. CDR1 is SGHRS and CDR2 is YFSETQ in the germline V gene. The CDR3 contains 14 residues. The CDR3 bases are TGCGCCAGCAGCTTACAGGACTTTGGGTACGAGCAGTACTTC. It specifies CASSLQDFGYEQYF.

This clonotype was detected ten times or more. The V call is TRBV18, the J call TRBJ2-3; 16 bases align to TRBD2. The junction had 9 bases not matched to a gene; V was cut back by 2 bases and J by 7 bases. CDR3 length equals 18 residues. Germline loops: CDR1 KGHSH, CDR2 LQKENI. The CDR3 DNA reads as TGTGCCAGCTCACCAGAACCGGGACTAGCGGGAGGGCCTAATACGCAGTATTTT. Translation gives CASSPEPGLAGGPNTQYF.